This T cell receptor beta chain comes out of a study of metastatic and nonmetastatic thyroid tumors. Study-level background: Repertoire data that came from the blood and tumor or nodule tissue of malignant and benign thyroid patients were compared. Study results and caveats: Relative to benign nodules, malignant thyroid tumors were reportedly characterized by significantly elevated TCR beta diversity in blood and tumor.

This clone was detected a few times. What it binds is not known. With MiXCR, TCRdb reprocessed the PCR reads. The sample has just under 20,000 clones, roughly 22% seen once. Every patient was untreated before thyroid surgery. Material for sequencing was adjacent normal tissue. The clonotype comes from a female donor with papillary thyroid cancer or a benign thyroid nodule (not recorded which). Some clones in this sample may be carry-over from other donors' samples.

The DNA of the CDR3 is TGTGCCAGCAGTTTCTTGTCGAACACTGAAGCTTTCTTT. Its protein is CASSFLSNTEAFF. The chain couples TRBV6-1 to TRBJ1-1; no clear D gene. Germline V lookup: CDR1 MNHNS, CDR2 SASEGT. This CDR3 has 13 amino acids. V was clipped by 5 bases and J by 1 base, with 8 bases between them.